A selection of T cell receptor beta chains follows, all from one sample in a study of blood T cell repertoires in COVID-19. Measured with immunoSEQ multiplex PCR; TCRdb has only the in-frame clones, and not every one. The sample has about 280,000 clones, nearly 90% seen once; the top ten hold about 1.7%. Sequencing was done on a sample of PBMCs or T cells enriched from blood (not recorded which). These receptors were collected from a woman aged 18-29 years with acute COVID-19. Both conserved end residues are part of each CDR3. D genes are given only for firm matches. Expanded clones get a size class; other rows say once, few or many, or leave the size out.

TRBJ2-1 once TRBV18 TRBD2 TGTGCCAGCTCTCGGACTAGCGGTCCCTACAATGAGCAGTTCTTC CASSRTSGPYNEQFF
TRBJ1-3 NA TRBV7-7 NA TGTGCCAGCAGCTTATCACCAGAAGTGGAGGAGGACACCATATATTTT CASSLSPEVEEDTIYF
TRBJ2-7 NA TRBV10-1 NA TGCGCCAGCAGTGACCGTTACGGTGCAGAGCAGTACTTC CASSDRYGAEQYF
TRBJ1-2 NA TRBV7-2 TRBD1 TGTGCCAGCAGCTTAGCCCGGACAGGGCTCTATGGCTACACCTTC CASSLARTGLYGYTF
TRBJ1-5 NA TRBV10-3 TRBD1 TGTGCCATCAGTGAGTCGACAGGGAGGCAGCCCCAGCATTTT CAISESTGRQPQHF
TRBJ1-2 NA TRBV9 NA TGTGCCAGCAGCGTAGACCCACAGGGCACCTATGGCTACACCTTC CASSVDPQGTYGYTF
TRBJ2-5 NA TRBV7-6 NA TGTGCCAGCAGCTTAATCGGGGGCCAAGAGACCCAGTACTTC CASSLIGGQETQYF
TRBJ1-2 NA TRBV14 NA TGTGCCAGCAGCCAACGGGGCTATGGCTACACCTTC CASSQRGYGYTF
TRBJ2-7 NA TRBV25-1 TRBD1 TGTGCCAGCAGCCCGGGACAGGGGGCTCAAGTTGAGCAGTACTTC CASSPGQGAQVEQYF
TRBJ1-5 NA TRBV30 TRBD1 TGTGCCTGGAGTGGAGGACAGGCAAGCAATCAGCCCCAGCATTTT CAWSGGQASNQPQHF
TRBJ2-7 NA TRBV7-9 NA TGTGCCAGCAGCTTAACTGCCTACGAGCAGTACTTC CASSLTAYEQYF
TRBJ2-1 NA TRBV6-5 TRBD2 TGTGCCAGCAGTTCCTGGGGCGGGGGGAATGAGCAGTTCTTC CASSSWGGGNEQFF
TRBJ1-1 once TRBV6-6 TRBD1 TGTGCCAGCAGTGACAGGGTGGGCACTGAAGCTTTCTTT CASSDRVGTEAFF
TRBJ2-1 NA TRBV19 TRBD2 TGTGCCAGTAGTACCACACTAGCGGGAGAGGGGGGTTACAATGAGCAGTTCTTC CASSTTLAGEGGYNEQFF
TRBJ2-3 NA TRBV11-2 TRBD1 TGTGCCAGCAGCTTAGCGGGACAGGTTTTCGCAGATACGCAGTATTTT CASSLAGQVFADTQYF
TRBJ2-1 NA TRBV5-1 TRBD2 TGCGCCAGCAGTCCGACTAGCGGGAGGGTTTTGAATGAGCAGTTCTTC CASSPTSGRVLNEQFF
TRBJ1-2 NA TRBV19 NA TGTGCCAGTAGTACACAGGTATATGGCTACACCTTC CASSTQVYGYTF
TRBJ1-2 NA TRBV5-6 NA TGTGCCAGCAGCTTGGGTGAGACAGGCTTCGGCTACACCTTC CASSLGETGFGYTF
TRBJ2-2 NA TRBV19 TRBD2 TGTGCCAGTAGTCCCTGGGGGGGAGAATACACCGGGGAGCTGTTTTTT CASSPWGGEYTGELFF
TRBJ1-4 once TRBV4-1 TRBD1 TGCGCCAGCAGCCAAGGCAGACAGGGGAATCGGGAAAAACTGTTTTTT CASSQGRQGNREKLFF
TRBJ1-2 once TRBV6-5 NA TGTGCCAGCAGTCCTACAGGGATTAATAGCTACACCTTC CASSPTGINSYTF
TRBJ2-2 NA TRBV18 TRBD2 TGTGCCAGCTCACCATATGTGACTAGCCTTTACACCGGGGAGCTGTTTTTT CASSPYVTSLYTGELFF
TRBJ1-5 NA TRBV28 NA TGTGCCAGCAATCCGGAGGGCAATCAGCCCCAGCATTTT CASNPEGNQPQHF
TRBJ1-3 NA TRBV28 TRBD1 TGTGCCAGCATCCGGACAGGGCGGCCCTCAAAAGGCGGAAACACCATATATTTT CASIRTGRPSKGGNTIYF
TRBJ2-7 NA TRBV3-1/TRBV3-2 NA TGTGCCAGCAGCCGGAACCTGGGGACACTCTACGAGCAGTACTTC CASSRNLGTLYEQYF
TRBJ1-1 NA TRBV6-4 TRBD1 TGTGCCAGCAGTGACACAGACAGGGGCACGCGGCGTGAAGCTTTCTTT CASSDTDRGTRREAFF
TRBJ2-2 NA TRBV9 TRBD1 TGTGCCAGCCAGGCAAAGGGACAGGGAAACACCGGGGAGCTGTTTTTT CASQAKGQGNTGELFF
TRBJ1-2 NA TRBV10-2 NA TGCGCCAGCAGTGAGTCATCTGGGCGTACTAACTATGGCTACACCTTC CASSESSGRTNYGYTF
TRBJ2-7 NA TRBV4-1 TRBD1 TGCGCCAGCAGCCTTGGACAGGGCGCTTTGGGGGAGCAGTACTTC CASSLGQGALGEQYF
TRBJ2-1 NA TRBV7-8 TRBD2 TGTGCCAGCAGCACGAGGACTAGCGGGAGATTAAGGGTTTCCAATGAGCAGTTCTTC CASSTRTSGRLRVSNEQFF
TRBJ2-3 NA TRBV28 NA TGTGCCAGCAGTTTAGGGCGGGCGTTCGGCACAGATACGCAGTATTTT CASSLGRAFGTDTQYF
TRBJ2-7 NA TRBV30 TRBD2 TGTGCCTGGAGTATAAGCGGGGCGACGGGCTACTACGAGCAGTACTTC CAWSISGATGYYEQYF
TRBJ2-2 NA TRBV7-7 NA TGTGCCAGCAGCCCCGATGAGGGTCTCCGAGACACCGGGGAGCTGTTTTTT CASSPDEGLRDTGELFF
TRBJ2-2 NA TRBV7-2 TRBD2 TGTGCCAGCAGCTTAGTACGGGGGGTCGGCGCGAACACCGGGGAGCTGTTTTTT CASSLVRGVGANTGELFF
TRBJ1-6 NA TRBV28 NA TGTGCCAGCACCACAACTCGAGGGGGTCGCGGTAACACCAGGGGTTCACCCCTCCACTTT CASTTTRGGRGNTRGSPLHF
TRBJ2-5 once TRBV23-1 TRBD2 TGCGCCGGCCCCTTGGTGACTAGCGGGAGGAGGAGGCGAGGGACCCAGTACTTC CAGPLVTSGRRRRGTQYF